These 16 T cell receptor beta chains were sequenced from one sample in a study of early T cells in non-severe SARS-CoV-2 infection. TCRdb re-called the 5' RACE reads with MiXCR, one entry per CDR3 protein. Here the sample spans approximately 79,000 distinct CDR3 sequences, 13% being singletons. Sequenced input: whole blood. These TCRs come from an adult who was a healthcare worker with PCR-confirmed SARS-CoV-2 infection or an uninfected control (not recorded which).

This clonotype has a count of ten or more. This sequence joins TRBV4-2 and TRBJ1-3; D call uncertain. V gave up 0 bases and J gave up 0 bases, with 6 bases separating them. The CDR3 extends over 15 amino acids. CDR1 is LGHNA, CDR2 YNFKEQ, per germline. The CDR3 DNA reads as TGTGCCAGCAGCCAAGAGGGGAACTCTGGAAACACCATATATTTT. Protein: CASSQEGNSGNTIYF.

This clonotype came up many times. The chain has TRBV20-1 and TRBJ1-1; D possibly corresponds to TRBD1 (6 bases). Germline V gene lookup returns CDR1 DFQATT and CDR2 SNEGSKA (reference sequence). Trimming stripped 3 bases from V and 0 bases from J, with 11 bases between. The CDR3 covers 14 residues. DNA of the CDR3: TGCAGTGCTAGGCTAGGACAGATGAACACTGAAGCTTTCTTT. Protein sequence: CSARLGQMNTEAFF.

This clonotype has just a few counts. The chain recombines TRBV12-3 or TRBV12-4 with TRBJ1-2; 9 bases map to TRBD1. V lost 6 bases, J lost 4 bases, and 6 bases stayed unmatched. The CDR3 is 14 amino acids. The CDR3 loop is CASSGTGFLYGYTF. The CDR3 coding sequence is TGTGCCAGCAGCGGGACAGGGTTCCTCTATGGCTACACCTTC.

The chain employs TRBV25-1 and TRBJ2-3; 12 bases align to TRBD2. Germline CDR1 is MGHDK and CDR2 is SYGVNS. V was clipped by 3 bases and J by 4 bases; unmatched bases: 8. This CDR3 has 17 residues. CDR3: CASSDTKLAGGSDTQYF. CDR3 sequence (DNA): TGTGCCAGCAGTGACACCAAACTAGCGGGAGGATCAGATACGCAGTATTTT.

In its sample, this clonotype was seen a few times. The chain employs TRBV25-1 and TRBJ2-7; D tentatively fits TRBD1 or TRBD2 (5 bases each). The germline gives CDR1 MGHDK, CDR2 SYGVNS. Trimming left V 3 bases short and J 2 bases short, with 20 bases between. The CDR3 loop spans 17 amino acids. The CDR3 region is CASSDGLMGTDTYEQYF. As DNA, the CDR3 is TGTGCCAGCAGTGACGGTCTTATGGGGACCGATACCTACGAGCAGTACTTC.

The table lists this clonotype with many counts. V and J are TRBV28 and TRBJ2-7; D ambiguous. Looked up from germline, CDR1 is MDHEN and CDR2 is SYDVKM. V lost 5 bases and J lost 7, with 9 bases in between. This CDR3 spans 11 amino acids. CDR3 sequence reads: CASSAMLEQYF. The DNA for the CDR3 is TGTGCCAGCAGTGCCATGTTAGAGCAGTACTTC.

The rearrangement uses TRBV5-5 and TRBJ1-6; D may be TRBD1 (5 bases). V lost 0 bases and J lost 5, with 18 bases in between. The length of the CDR3 is 18 residues. Germline CDR1 is SGHKS and CDR2 is YYEKEE (reference sequence). The CDR3 is CASSLGARRGPNNSPLHF. The CDR3 coding sequence is TGTGCCAGCAGCTTGGGCGCAAGGAGGGGTCCGAATAATTCACCCCTCCACTTT.

This clonotype was observed a few times. V is TRBV28 and J is TRBJ2-7, with 7 bases matching TRBD1. Germline loops: CDR1 MDHEN, CDR2 SYDVKM. Losses at the gene ends were 2 bases for V and 3 bases for J; bases not matched to a gene: 10. The CDR3 is made up of 16 amino acids. In DNA form, the CDR3 reads TGTGCCAGCAGTTTACCACTTGAGGGGGCGGTCTACGAGCAGTACTTC. This encodes CASSLPLEGAVYEQYF.

The chain employs TRBV25-1 and TRBJ2-1; 9 nucleotides line up with TRBD1. Unmatched junction bases numbered 4, after V lost 5 bases and J lost 5 bases. Germline lookup yields CDR1 MGHDK and CDR2 SYGVNS. This CDR3 has 14 residues. This CDR3 reads CASSPWTGDNEQFF. In DNA form, the CDR3 reads TGTGCCAGCAGTCCTTGGACAGGGGACAATGAGCAGTTCTTC.

This clonotype was seen a few times. The chain is built from TRBV12-2 and TRBJ2-2; the table gives TRBD1 as D, unverified against the DNA. TRBV12-2 is a listed pseudogene. This CDR3 is built from 16 residues. CDR3 nucleotide sequence: TGTGCAAGTCGCCGGAGGACATACGAGAACACCGGGGAGCTGTTTTTT. Its translation is CASRRRTYENTGELFF.

This chain links TRBV6-2 or TRBV6-3 with TRBJ2-2; no clear D. Deletions cut 7 bases from V and 3 bases from J, with 6 bases between. The CDR3 has 12 residues. CDR1 MNHEY and CDR2 SVGEGT come from the germline V gene. The chain's CDR3 is CASTPYTGELFF. The DNA of the CDR3 is TGTGCCAGCACGCCTTACACCGGGGAGCTGTTTTTT.

The gene calls are TRBV12-3 or TRBV12-4 and TRBJ1-5; D possibly corresponds to TRBD1 (5 bases). Deletions cut 7 bases from V and 6 bases from J, with 16 bases between. This CDR3 is 14 amino acids long. As DNA, the CDR3 is TGTGCCAGCACCACGGCGGGGGGTAGTCAGCCCCAGCATTTT. Translation: CASTTAGGSQPQHF.

V and J are TRBV21-1 and TRBJ2-7. TRBV21-1 is a recognized pseudogene. The length of the CDR3 is 11 residues. The CDR3 loop reads CASTSSYEQYF. CDR3 coding DNA: TGTGCCAGTACTTCCTCCTACGAGCAGTACTTC.

J is TRBJ2-3 and V is TRBV12-3 or TRBV12-4; D is possibly TRBD2 (6 bases). The CDR3 sequence is 15 residues long. Trimming took 5 bases from V and 0 from J, leaving 12 bases between them. DNA of the CDR3: TGTGCCAGCAGTATTAGCGGCACTAGCACAGATACGCAGTATTTT. Amino acids: CASSISGTSTDTQYF.

This clonotype was counted many times. CDR3 coding DNA: TGTGCCAGCAGCTTCGGGACCAACCCCTACGAGCAGTACTTC. It specifies CASSFGTNPYEQYF. The rearrangement joins TRBV11-2 to TRBJ2-7; tentatively, D is TRBD1 or TRBD2 (5 bases each). Trimming took off 3 bases at V and 2 bases at J, with 11 bases between the two ends. This CDR3 is built from 14 residues. CDR1 and CDR2 from the germline V gene are SGHAT and FQNNGV.

The CDR3 DNA reads as TGTGCCAGCAGCTTAGCGGGAGGGGGCAACTCCTACGAGCAGTACTTC. Translation gives CASSLAGGGNSYEQYF. The chain carries TRBV7-2 and TRBJ2-7; either TRBD1 or TRBD2 may fit D (7 bases each). CDR3 length: 16 residues. V was pared by 0 bases and J by 0 bases, with 12 bases between. CDR1 is SGHTA and CDR2 is FQGNSA in the germline V gene.